The 15 T cell receptor beta chains below were found in one sample sequenced in a study of CD8+ T cells in alopecia areata. Stated treatment: oral pan-JAK inhibitor, 5-10 mg twice daily. Extracted RNA was reverse transcribed into cDNA, the sequencing template. Sequenced by immunoSEQ multiplex PCR; TCRdb stores in-frame clones only, minus some. The sample lists around 270,000 clones, 55% to 70% seen once, with under 2% in the top ten. The sequenced sample was CD4+ T cells sorted from blood, obtained at week 24, from a patient treated with tofacitinib. The origin of the receptors is a human donor with alopecia areata.

The V gene is TRBV7-8, the J gene TRBJ1-1, with D unclear. The CDR3 totals 13 residues. Germline V gives CDR1 SGHVS, CDR2 FQNEAQ. Trimming took off 3 bases at V and 4 bases at J, with 9 bases between the two ends. CDR3 coding DNA: TGTGCCAGCAGCTTCGGGCGGACCACTGAAGCTTTCTTT. The encoded protein is CASSFGRTTEAFF.

The chain couples TRBV30 to TRBJ2-2; a possible D gene is TRBD2 (6 bases). Germline V lookup: CDR1 GTSNPN, CDR2 SVGIG (reference sequence). Deletions cut 3 bases from V and 0 bases from J, with 17 bases between. CDR3 size: 17 residues. The CDR3 reads CAWRELASPPNTGELFF. The CDR3, as DNA: TGTGCCTGGAGAGAACTAGCTTCCCCTCCGAACACCGGGGAGCTGTTTTTT.

CDR3 sequence: CAWSVTSGAQETQYF. DNA of the CDR3: TGTGCCTGGAGTGTAACTAGCGGGGCCCAAGAGACCCAGTACTTC. The V and J genes are TRBV30 and TRBJ2-5; 10 bases map to TRBD2. This CDR3 is built from 15 residues. V dropped 0 bases and J dropped 1; count of bases not matched to a gene: 2. Germline lookup yields CDR1 GTSNPN and CDR2 SVGIG (reference sequence).

This chain links TRBV23-1 with TRBJ1-2; 9 bases align to TRBD1. TRBV23-1 is marked as an open reading frame, function uncertain. The CDR3 runs 17 residues. V lost 2 bases to trimming and J lost 3 bases; unmatched junction nucleotides: 10. CDR3 DNA sequence: TGCGCCAGCAGTCAAACTGCGCCGGGACAGGGTGACTATGGCTACACCTTC. Translation gives CASSQTAPGQGDYGYTF.

Only a few counts were recorded for this clone. The V and J genes are TRBV7-9 and TRBJ1-2, with 7 bases lining up with TRBD1. Trimming at V came to 1 base and at J to 7 bases, leaving 9 bases not matched to a gene. Per germline, CDR1 SEHNR and CDR2 FQNEAQ (reference sequence). This CDR3 region has 15 residues. In DNA form, the CDR3 reads TGTGCCAGCAGCTTAGAGGGACAGCGGTTGGGTGGCTACACCTTC. Translated, it gives CASSLEGQRLGGYTF.

The chain couples TRBV28 to TRBJ2-7, with a weak D call TRBD2 (5 bases). V was pared by 7 bases and J by 1 base, with 14 bases between. CDR1 MDHEN and CDR2 SYDVKM come from the germline V gene. This CDR3 is 14 amino acids long. Written as DNA, the CDR3 is TGTGCCAGCATTTCACTAGACGGATCCTACGAGCAGTACTTC. Protein sequence: CASISLDGSYEQYF.

V and J are TRBV9 and TRBJ1-6; no firm D call. V lost 0 bases to trimming and J lost 4 bases, with 8 bases between them. The CDR3 length is 15 residues. Germline CDR1 is SGDLS and CDR2 is YYNGEE. CDR3 in DNA: TGTGCCAGCAGCGTAGTAGCAGATTATAATTCACCCCTCCACTTT. It is translated as CASSVVADYNSPLHF.

The chain has TRBV6-1 and TRBJ2-7; 8 nucleotides match TRBD1. With V trimmed by 8 bases and J by 9 bases, 15 bases remained unmatched. The CDR3 runs 14 residues. CDR1 is MNHNS, CDR2 SASEGT, per germline. The CDR3 DNA reads TGTGCCAGCTGGACGGGGACAGGAGGACCGTGGCAGTACTTC. Protein: CASWTGTGGPWQYF.

The chain has TRBV6-5 and TRBJ1-6, with a possible D match to TRBD1 (5 bases). Trimming cost V 6 bases and J 8 bases, with 11 bases left between them. Germline V gives CDR1 MNHEY, CDR2 SVGAGI. This CDR3 has 13 residues. The CDR3 sequence: CASSIQADSPLHF. The DNA of the CDR3 is TGTGCCAGCAGCATACAGGCGGATTCACCCCTCCACTTT.

The chain employs TRBV30 and TRBJ2-6; the D gene is possibly TRBD2 (5 bases). V lost 3 bases to trimming and J lost 2 bases, with 5 bases between them. Germline CDR1 and CDR2: GTSNPN and SVGIG (reference sequence). This CDR3 is built from 13 residues. CDR3 loop: CAWSGAGANVLTF. CDR3 bases: TGTGCCTGGAGCGGGGCTGGGGCCAACGTCCTGACTTTC.

The chain combines TRBV2 with TRBJ2-3; TRBD2 might be the D (6 bases). The CDR3 has 14 residues. With 8 bases removed from V and 1 base from J, the gap between germline ends came to 13 bases. Germline V gene sequence: CDR1 SNHLY, CDR2 FYNNEI. In DNA form, the CDR3 reads TGTGCCAGCGGGAGGTCGTCTGGCACAGATACGCAGTATTTT. It codes for CASGRSSGTDTQYF.

This chain links TRBV6-5 with TRBJ1-1, with 7 bases matching TRBD1. The CDR3 has 13 amino acids. V trimming: 6 bases; J trimming: 3 bases; junction bases outside the gene matches: 4. Germline V gene data show CDR1 as MNHEY and CDR2 as SVGAGI. CDR3 sequence: CASRSQGDTEAFF. CDR3 DNA sequence: TGTGCCAGCAGAAGCCAGGGGGACACTGAAGCTTTCTTT.

This CDR3 reads CASSPGENYGYTF. CDR3 nucleotide sequence: TGTGCCAGCTCACCAGGGGAGAACTATGGCTACACCTTC. This rearrangement joins TRBV18 to TRBJ1-2, with D uncertain. The CDR3 has 13 amino acids. V was pared by 2 bases and J by 2 bases, with 6 bases between. Germline V CDR1 and CDR2: KGHSH, LQKENI.

This clone showed up just a few times. CDR3 coding DNA: TGTGCCTGGGACATGAGCTCTGGGGCCAACGTCCTGACTTTC. It yields the protein CAWDMSSGANVLTF. This rearrangement joins TRBV30 to TRBJ2-6; no definite D call. Germline V gene lookup returns CDR1 GTSNPN and CDR2 SVGIG (reference sequence). V was trimmed by 5 bases and J by 0 bases, leaving 8 bases between them. The CDR3 extends over 14 amino acids.

V is TRBV25-1 and J is TRBJ2-4; D assignment may be TRBD1 or TRBD2 (6 bases each). Per germline, CDR1 MGHDK and CDR2 SYGVNS. V lost 3 bases and J 5 bases, leaving 11 bases between the germline ends. The CDR3 has 14 residues. The CDR3: CASSDARGQNIQYF. The CDR3 region has the DNA TGTGCCAGCAGTGATGCCCGGGGGCAAAACATTCAGTACTTC.